The next 18 T cell receptor beta chains were all read from a single sample in a study of blood T cell repertoires in COVID-19. Produced via immunoSEQ multiplex PCR; TCRdb's table is partial and in-frame only. The sample consists of 450,000 to 600,000 clones, approximately 90% of them appearing once. The sequencing sample was made of PBMCs or T cells enriched from blood (not recorded which). The receptors originated from a woman aged 18-29 years who had recovered from COVID-19.

The rearrangement uses TRBV7-2 and TRBJ1-3; no clear D gene. The V end lost 3 bases, the J end lost 0 bases, and 9 bases lay between the germline ends. The CDR3 totals 15 residues. CDR1 is SGHTA, CDR2 FQGNSA, per germline. The CDR3 DNA reads as TGTGCCAGCAGCTTTGACATCATCTCTGGAAACACCATATATTTT. This translates into CASSFDIISGNTIYF.

The chain is built from TRBV12-3 or TRBV12-4 and TRBJ2-4; tentative D call: TRBD1 (6 bases). The CDR3 consists of 12 residues. Trimming shortened V by 6 bases and J by 6 bases, and 9 bases separated the two germline ends. The CDR3 loop is CASSLGGNIQYF. As DNA, the CDR3 is TGTGCCAGCAGCCTAGGGGGAAACATTCAGTACTTC.

J is TRBJ2-1 and V is TRBV27, with D perhaps matching TRBD1 (6 bases). V shed 0 bases and J shed 4 bases, with 19 bases lying between them. This CDR3 has 18 amino acids. Germline V gene data show CDR1 as MNHEY and CDR2 as SMNVEV (reference sequence). The CDR3 DNA reads as TGTGCCAGCAGTTTATCCGGACAGACGCTACTCGCTTACAATGAGCAGTTCTTC. Protein: CASSLSGQTLLAYNEQFF.

This clone was recorded once. V is TRBV6-1 and J is TRBJ2-6; D is unresolved. Germline V gives CDR1 MNHNS, CDR2 SASEGT. With 3 bases removed from V and 0 bases from J, the gap between germline ends came to 12 bases. The CDR3 loop spans 17 amino acids. CDR3 bases: TGTGCCAGCAGTGATCTGGCGGTGGACTCTGGGGCCAACGTCCTGACTTTC. Encoded protein: CASSDLAVDSGANVLTF.

The rearrangement joins TRBV3-1 (or the pseudogene TRBV3-2) to TRBJ1-2; weak D call: TRBD1 (6 bases). This CDR3 region has 15 residues. Trimming removed 0 bases from V and 8 bases from J, with 16 bases in between. Germline V CDR1 and CDR2: LGHDT, YNNKEL (reference sequence). CDR3 sequence (DNA): TGTGCCAGCAGCCAAGATAGCGGGGGCTCAGGAGGCTACACCTTC. Translation gives CASSQDSGGSGGYTF.

V gene TRBV28 combines with J gene TRBJ1-1; 9 bases agree with TRBD1. Germline CDR1 MDHEN, CDR2 SYDVKM. J was trimmed by 5 bases and V by 4 bases; bases with no gene match: 11. CDR3 length: 16 residues. This CDR3 is CASSSDSTGGGTEAFF. The DNA of the CDR3 is TGTGCCAGCAGTTCAGACTCGACAGGGGGTGGTACTGAAGCTTTCTTT.

The J gene is TRBJ2-2, the V gene TRBV7-3, with 7 bases aligning to TRBD2. Germline CDR1 and CDR2: SGHTA and FQGTGA. The CDR3 runs 14 residues. Germline trimming cut 2 bases from V and 7 bases from J; bases unmatched to any gene: 4. CDR3 protein: CASSLLADGGELFF. CDR3 bases: TGTGCCAGCAGCTTACTAGCGGACGGCGGGGAGCTGTTTTTT. Full variable domain (rest looked up from reference TRBV7-3 and TRBJ2-2): GAGVSQTPSNKVTEKGKYVELRCDPISGHTALYWYRQSLGQGPEFLIYFQGTGAADDSGLPNDRFFAVRPEGSVSTLKIQRTERGDSAVYLCASSLLADGGELFFGEGSRLTVL.

This clone appeared a few times. CDR3 sequence reads: CASSYGLAEGYEQYF. CDR3 DNA sequence: TGTGCCAGCAGTTACGGACTAGCGGAAGGCTACGAGCAGTACTTC. J is TRBJ2-7 and V is TRBV6-6, with 10 bases fitting TRBD2. Trimming at V came to 2 bases and at J to 3 bases, leaving 4 bases not matched to a gene. CDR1 MNHNY and CDR2 SVGAGI come from the germline V gene (reference sequence). CDR3 length equals 15 residues.

This clone was detected once. The genes are TRBV6-5 and TRBJ1-1; D gene unclear. This CDR3 is built from 13 residues. Germline V CDR1 and CDR2: MNHEY, SVGAGI. V dropped 6 bases and J dropped 2 bases, with 10 bases sitting between them. The CDR3 bases are TGTGCCAGCAGGATCTTCAGAAACACTGAAGCTTTCTTT. This encodes CASRIFRNTEAFF.

The chain carries TRBV10-3 and TRBJ1-1, with TRBD1 matching over 10 bases. This CDR3 comprises 15 residues. J lost 3 bases, V lost 7 bases, and 8 bases had no gene match. CDR1 is ENHRY, CDR2 SYGVKD, per germline. DNA for the CDR3: TGTGCCATCACGCCCACCGGGACAGGGGACACTGAAGCTTTCTTT. It is translated as CAITPTGTGDTEAFF.

The J gene is TRBJ1-1, the V gene TRBV30, with D unresolved. Germline-derived CDR1 and CDR2 are GTSNPN and SVGIG (reference sequence). CDR3 length: 13 amino acids. V was trimmed by 5 bases and J by 0 bases, leaving 10 bases between them. CDR3 DNA sequence: TGTGCCTGGGCCGCCTCGGTGAACACTGAAGCTTTCTTT. This translates into CAWAASVNTEAFF.

With regard to this clone: Other DNA sequences in this sample translate to the same CDR3. The chain employs TRBV24-1 and TRBJ2-2; TRBD1 matches 10 bases. The V and J ends lost 1 base and 5 bases, in that order; junction bases with no gene match: 3. Germline assignment: CDR1 KGHDR and CDR2 SFDVKD. The CDR3 consists of 16 residues. The CDR3 sequence: CATSDLGTGETGELFF. CDR3 nucleotide sequence: TGTGCCACCAGTGATTTAGGGACAGGGGAAACCGGGGAGCTGTTTTTT.

The table lists this clone with a count of one. Other DNA sequences in this specimen translate into the identical CDR3. The rearrangement links TRBV28 to TRBJ2-3; 7 nucleotides align to TRBD1. Per germline, CDR1 MDHEN and CDR2 SYDVKM. V lost 2 bases to trimming and J lost 4 bases; unmatched junction nucleotides: 0. The CDR3 is 13 amino acids. The CDR3 sequence is CASSLTGADTQYF. CDR3 bases: TGTGCCAGCAGTTTAACAGGGGCAGATACGCAGTATTTT.

The chain carries TRBV18 and TRBJ2-7; 7 bases agree with TRBD1. This CDR3 has 14 residues. V gave up 3 bases and J gave up 3 bases; unmatched junction bases: 5. Germline CDR1 KGHSH, CDR2 LQKENI. CDR3 in amino acids: CASSPTGTSYEQYF. CDR3 sequence (DNA): TGTGCCAGCTCACCGACAGGGACCAGCTACGAGCAGTACTTC.

The chain uses TRBV5-4 and TRBJ2-1; 7 nucleotides match TRBD1. V dropped 5 bases and J dropped 0; count of bases not matched to a gene: 5. Germline assignment: CDR1 SGHNT and CDR2 YYREEE (reference sequence). The CDR3 covers 15 residues. The CDR3 protein is CASSAGTVSYNEQFF. The CDR3 DNA reads TGTGCCAGCAGTGCCGGGACAGTCTCCTACAATGAGCAGTTCTTC.

The rearrangement uses TRBV30 and TRBJ1-5; perhaps TRBD1 as D (6 bases). Germline CDR1 GTSNPN, CDR2 SVGIG (reference sequence). This CDR3 has 15 residues. V lost 2 bases, J lost 0 bases, and 11 bases lay in between. CDR3 sequence (DNA): TGTGCCTGGAGTCCGAGACAGGTTAGCAATCAGCCCCAGCATTTT. Amino acids: CAWSPRQVSNQPQHF.

The rearrangement joins TRBV4-1 to TRBJ2-3; TRBD2 aligns across 7 bases. Losses at the gene ends were 4 bases for V and 2 bases for J; bases not matched to a gene: 12. From germline, CDR1 is MGHRA and CDR2 YSYEKL. CDR3 length: 17 residues. This chain's CDR3 is CASSPAGGAGFTDTQYF. In nucleotides, the CDR3 is TGCGCCAGCAGCCCCGCCGGAGGAGCGGGGTTCACAGATACGCAGTATTTT.

This clone was detected only a few times. J is TRBJ1-1 and V is TRBV7-9; D is ambiguous. This CDR3 has 14 amino acids. The V end was cut by 5 bases, the J end by 10 bases, with 20 bases between. CDR1 and CDR2 from the germline V gene are SEHNR and FQNEAQ (reference sequence). This CDR3 is CASSQELLNGVAFF. CDR3 nucleotide sequence: TGTGCCAGCAGCCAGGAATTGTTAAATGGTGTAGCTTTCTTT.